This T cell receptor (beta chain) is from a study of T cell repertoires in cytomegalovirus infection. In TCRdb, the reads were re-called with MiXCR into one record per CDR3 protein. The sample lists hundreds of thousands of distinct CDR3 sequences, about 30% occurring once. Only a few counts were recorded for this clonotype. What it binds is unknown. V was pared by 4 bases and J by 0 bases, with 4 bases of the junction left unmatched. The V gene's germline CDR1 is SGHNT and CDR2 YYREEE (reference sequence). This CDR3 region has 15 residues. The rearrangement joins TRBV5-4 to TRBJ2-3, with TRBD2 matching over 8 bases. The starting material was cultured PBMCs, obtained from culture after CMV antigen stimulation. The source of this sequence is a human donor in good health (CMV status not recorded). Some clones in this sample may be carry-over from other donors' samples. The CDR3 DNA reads TGTGCCAGCAGCCGCGGGGGGTTAAGCACAGATACGCAGTATTTT. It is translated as CASSRGGLSTDTQYF.